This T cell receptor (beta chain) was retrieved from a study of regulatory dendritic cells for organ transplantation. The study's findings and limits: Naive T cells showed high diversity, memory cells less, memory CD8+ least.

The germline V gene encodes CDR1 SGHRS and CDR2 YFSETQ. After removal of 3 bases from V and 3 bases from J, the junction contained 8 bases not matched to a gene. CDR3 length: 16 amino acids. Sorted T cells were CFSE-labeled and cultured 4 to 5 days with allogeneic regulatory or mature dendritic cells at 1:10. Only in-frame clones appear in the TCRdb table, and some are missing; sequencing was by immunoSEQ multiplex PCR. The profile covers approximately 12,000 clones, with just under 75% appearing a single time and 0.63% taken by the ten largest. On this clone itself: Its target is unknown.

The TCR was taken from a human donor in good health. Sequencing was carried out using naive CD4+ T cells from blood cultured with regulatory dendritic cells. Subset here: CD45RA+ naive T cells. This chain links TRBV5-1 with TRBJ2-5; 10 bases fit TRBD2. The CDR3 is CASSSLAGGSEETQYF. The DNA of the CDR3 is TGCGCCAGCAGCTCGTTAGCGGGGGGCTCGGAAGAGACCCAGTACTTC.